The next 27 T cell receptor beta chains were all read from a single sample in a study of blood T cell repertoires in COVID-19. Clones were sequenced by immunoSEQ multiplex PCR, and TCRdb holds only the in-frame ones, with some missing. Here the sample spans under 150,000 clones, about 77% being singletons. Sequencing was performed on peripheral blood. These receptors originate from a human donor in a cohort sampled during active COVID-19.

The chain has TRBV5-1 and TRBJ1-2; no reliable D call. Germline V gives CDR1 SGHRS, CDR2 YFSETQ. The CDR3 loop spans 14 amino acids. V was clipped by 0 bases and J by 0 bases, with 6 bases between them. The CDR3 protein is CASSLDSTNYGYTF. The CDR3 nucleotides are TGCGCCAGCAGCTTGGACAGTACTAACTATGGCTACACCTTC. Combining the CDR3 with reference TRBV5-1 and TRBJ1-2 gives the whole variable domain KAGVTQTPRYLIKTRGQQVTLSCSPISGHRSVSWYQQTPGQGLQFLFEYFSETQRNKGNFPGRFSGRQFSNSRSEMNVSTLELGDSALYLCASSLDSTNYGYTFGSGTRLTVV.

The genes are TRBV4-3 and TRBJ2-7; possible D gene TRBD2, 5 bases. Trimming shortened V by 0 bases and J by 0 bases, and 15 bases separated the two germline ends. The CDR3 runs to 17 residues. In germline, CDR1 is LGHNA, CDR2 YSLEER. CDR3 sequence (DNA): TGCGCCAGCAGCCAAGATATGAAGGCGGAGGCCTCCTACGAGCAGTACTTC. This translates into CASSQDMKAEASYEQYF.

J is TRBJ2-5 and V is TRBV5-1; D remains unclear. The germline gives CDR1 SGHRS, CDR2 YFSETQ. Trimming removed 4 bases at V and 7 bases at J, with 14 bases between. There are 13 residues in the CDR3. CDR3 sequence reads: CASSPGGSTTQYF. Written as DNA, the CDR3 is TGCGCCAGCAGCCCCGGCGGATCAACGACCCAGTACTTC.

The CDR3 spells CASSIRSGGLYNEQFF. CDR3 nucleotides: TGTGCCAGTAGTATACGATCAGGGGGCCTTTACAATGAGCAGTTCTTC. The chain carries TRBV19 and TRBJ2-1; 8 bases fit TRBD1. CDR1 is LNHDA and CDR2 is SQIVND in the germline V gene (reference sequence). Unmatched junction bases numbered 7, after V lost 2 bases and J lost 4 bases. This CDR3 has 16 residues. Looking up the rest from reference TRBV19 and TRBJ2-1 gives the full variable domain: DGGITQSPKYLFRKEGQNVTLSCEQNLNHDAMYWYRQDPGQGLRLIYYSQIVNDFQKGDIAEGYSVSREKKESFPLTVTSAQKNPTAFYLCASSIRSGGLYNEQFFGPGTRLTVL.

This chain uses TRBV18 with TRBJ2-7; 8 bases fit TRBD2. Germline CDR1 is KGHSH and CDR2 is LQKENI. This CDR3 contains 12 residues. V lost 3 bases, J lost 5 bases, and 0 bases stayed unmatched. The CDR3 nucleotides read TGTGCCAGCTCACCCGGGGGGGACGAGCAGTACTTC. Its translation: CASSPGGDEQYF.

The J gene is TRBJ1-4, the V gene TRBV4-1; D gene unclear. The CDR3 totals 16 residues. Germline V gives CDR1 MGHRA, CDR2 YSYEKL. V was clipped by 6 bases and J by 5 bases, with 19 bases between them. DNA of the CDR3: TGCGCCAGCAGAAATGAATTCGGAGTACAAAATGAAAAACTGTTTTTT. Its protein is CASRNEFGVQNEKLFF.

This clone occurred once. The CDR3 reads CASSGGGQGYNSPLHF. CDR3 bases: TGTGCCAGCAGTGGGGGGGGACAGGGCTATAATTCACCCCTCCACTTT. The rearrangement joins TRBV28 to TRBJ1-6; TRBD1 matches at 9 bases. CDR1 MDHEN and CDR2 SYDVKM come from the germline V gene. The V and J ends lost 5 bases and 3 bases, in that order; junction bases with no gene match: 5. The CDR3 spans 16 residues.

The gene calls are TRBV6-5 and TRBJ2-3, with TRBD2 identical over 10 bases. The CDR3 runs to 14 residues. The germline V gene has CDR1 MNHEY and CDR2 SVGAGI. J was trimmed by 4 bases and V by 6 bases; bases with no gene match: 4. The CDR3 sequence is CASRGTSESDTQYF. The CDR3 DNA is TGTGCCAGCAGAGGGACTAGCGAATCAGATACGCAGTATTTT.

This chain joins TRBV7-2 and TRBJ2-2, with D unresolved. Germline V CDR1 and CDR2: SGHTA, FQGNSA. Deletions cut 4 bases from V and 2 bases from J, with 14 bases between. The CDR3 totals 16 residues. In nucleotides, the CDR3 is TGTGCCAGCAGCTCGAGACACCAGCTTAACACCGGGGAGCTGTTTTTT. As protein: CASSSRHQLNTGELFF.

V usage is TRBV6-2 or TRBV6-3 and J usage is TRBJ2-5, with 9 bases aligning to TRBD2. Germline assignment: CDR1 MNHEY and CDR2 SVGEGT. Germline trimming cut 1 base from V and 3 bases from J; bases unmatched to any gene: 6. This CDR3 contains 16 residues. CDR3 sequence: CASSYYGPSGEETQYF. For the CDR3, the DNA is TGTGCCAGCAGTTACTACGGTCCTAGCGGGGAAGAGACCCAGTACTTC.

This rearrangement joins TRBV7-3 to TRBJ1-6; TRBD1 matches 7 bases. CDR3 length equals 14 residues. After removal of 4 bases from V and 7 bases from J, the junction contained 4 bases not matched to a gene. Germline V gene data show CDR1 as SGHTA and CDR2 as FQGTGA. The CDR3 region is CASSSQGGNSPLHF. CDR3 nucleotide sequence: TGTGCCAGCAGCTCTCAAGGGGGCAATTCACCCCTCCACTTT.

The gene calls are TRBV13 and TRBJ2-5, with TRBD2 identical over 10 bases. V lost 6 bases, J lost 5 bases, and 9 bases stayed unmatched. CDR1 PRHDT and CDR2 FYEKMQ come from the germline V gene (reference sequence). CDR3 length: 15 amino acids. This chain's CDR3 is CASSRIAGGMETQYF. In DNA form, the CDR3 reads TGTGCCAGCAGTCGTATAGCGGGGGGTATGGAGACCCAGTACTTC. The whole variable domain, remainder taken from reference TRBV13 and TRBJ2-5, is AAGVIQSPRHLIKEKRETATLKCYPIPRHDTVYWYQQGPGQDPQFLISFYEKMQSDKGSIPDRFSAQQFSDYHSELNMSSLELGDSALYFCASSRIAGGMETQYFGPGTRLLVL.

The chain uses TRBV5-1 and TRBJ2-1; TRBD1 matches at 9 bases. V lost 3 bases and J lost 12; bases outside the gene matches: 4. CDR3 length: 12 residues. CDR1 is SGHRS, CDR2 YFSETQ, per germline. The CDR3 region is CASSYRGLGQFF. CDR3 DNA: TGCGCCAGCAGCTACAGGGGGCTCGGGCAGTTCTTC.

The gene calls are TRBV9 and TRBJ1-2; 12 bases line up with TRBD1. CDR3 length: 14 residues. Germline CDR1 and CDR2: SGDLS and YYNGEE. Trimming removed 4 bases from V and 5 bases from J; junction bases left unmatched: 3. CDR3 bases: TGTGCCAGCAGCTCGGGACAGGGGGCTTATGGCTACACCTTC. This sequence encodes CASSSGQGAYGYTF.

The CDR3 here is CASSESTSGSLSYEQYF. For the CDR3, the DNA is TGCGCCAGCAGTGAGTCGACTAGCGGGAGTTTGTCCTACGAGCAGTACTTC. The genes are TRBV10-2 and TRBJ2-7, with 12 bases that match TRBD2. The junction had 4 bases not matched to a gene; V was cut back by 0 bases and J by 1 base. CDR1 WSHSY and CDR2 SAAADI come from the germline V gene. CDR3 length: 17 amino acids.

This rearrangement joins TRBV5-4 to TRBJ2-7; 7 bases fit TRBD1. The germline CDR1 and CDR2 sequences are SGHNT and YYREEE (reference sequence). V lost 3 bases to trimming and J lost 6 bases; unmatched junction nucleotides: 9. This CDR3 has 14 residues. This CDR3 reads CASSSKTGFLEQYF. CDR3 sequence (DNA): TGTGCCAGCAGCTCCAAGACAGGGTTTCTCGAGCAGTACTTC.

The J gene is TRBJ1-2, the V gene TRBV4-3; 8 bases map to TRBD1. Per the germline V gene, CDR1 is LGHNA and CDR2 is YSLEER. The J segment lost 6 bases and the V segment lost 4 bases, leaving 10 bases of the junction unmatched. The CDR3 runs to 15 residues. The CDR3 reads CASSPSDRGGDGYTF. CDR3 DNA: TGCGCCAGCAGCCCTTCCGACAGGGGTGGCGATGGCTACACCTTC.

V usage is TRBV7-2 and J usage is TRBJ2-5; 12 bases are a match to TRBD2. CDR1 is SGHTA and CDR2 is FQGNSA in the germline V gene. The CDR3 runs to 16 residues. Trimming cost V 6 bases and J 2 bases; bases outside gene matches: 7. This chain's CDR3 is CASRLRGLAGQETQYF. The CDR3, as DNA: TGTGCCAGCAGACTCCGAGGACTAGCGGGGCAAGAGACCCAGTACTTC.

The chain joins TRBV11-3 to TRBJ2-2, with D unresolved. Trimming cost V 3 bases and J 0 bases, with 8 bases left between them. The germline V gene encodes CDR1 SGHNT and CDR2 YENEEA. There are 15 residues in the CDR3. The CDR3 region is CASSFEASNTGELFF. The CDR3 nucleotides are TGTGCCAGCAGCTTTGAGGCCTCGAACACCGGGGAGCTGTTTTTT. Based on the CDR3 plus reference TRBV11-3 and TRBJ2-2, the full variable domain is EAGVVQSPRYKIIEKKQPVAFWCNPISGHNTLYWYLQNLGQGPELLIRYENEEAVDDSQLPKDRFSAERLKGVDSTLKIQPAELGDSAVYLCASSFEASNTGELFFGEGSRLTVL.

The V gene is TRBV21-1, the J gene TRBJ2-5; TRBD1 is taken as the D call from the table, unchecked against the DNA. TRBV21-1 is tagged as a pseudogene. The CDR3 length is 18 residues. CDR3 DNA: TGTGCCAGCAGCAAATTGGCGAACCGGGACAGGGGAGGAGAGACCCAGTACTTC. The encoded protein is CASSKLANRDRGGETQYF.

This clone occurred a few times. This chain connects TRBV7-9 to TRBJ1-2; D may be TRBD1 (5 bases). V was trimmed by 5 bases and J by 3 bases, leaving 19 bases between them. From germline, CDR1 is SEHNR and CDR2 FQNEAQ (reference sequence). The CDR3 loop spans 16 amino acids. CDR3 nucleotides: TGTGCCAGCAGCGGATTTCCGGGGGGGACGCACTATGGCTACACCTTC. Translation gives CASSGFPGGTHYGYTF.

The V and J genes are TRBV10-3 and TRBJ2-2, with D possibly TRBD2 on 6 matching bases. The germline V gene encodes CDR1 ENHRY and CDR2 SYGVKD. Trimming took off 2 bases at V and 4 bases at J, with 11 bases between the two ends. The CDR3 is 15 residues long. The CDR3 nucleotides read TGTGCCATCAGTGAGGGGGGAGGAGGCACCGGGGAGCTGTTTTTT. Its protein product is CAISEGGGGTGELFF.

This clone was counted a few times. The gene calls are TRBV19 and TRBJ2-3; TRBD2 aligns across 13 bases. Germline V gene sequence: CDR1 LNHDA, CDR2 SQIVND (reference sequence). This CDR3 has 20 residues. Germline trimming cut 3 bases from V and 6 bases from J; bases unmatched to any gene: 18. Here the CDR3 reads CASSISGTSGVDGFGDTQYF. CDR3 DNA: TGTGCCAGTAGTATTTCCGGGACTAGCGGGGTGGACGGCTTTGGGGATACGCAGTATTTT.

The chain links TRBV16 to TRBJ1-1, with a tentative D call TRBD1 (5 bases). The CDR3 runs 17 residues. The germline gives CDR1 KGHSY, CDR2 FQNENV. Trimming stripped 2 bases from V and 0 bases from J, with 16 bases between. The CDR3 region is CASSQRDGGGMNTEAFF. The CDR3 nucleotides are TGTGCCAGCAGCCAAAGGGACGGGGGTGGCATGAACACTGAAGCTTTCTTT. The full variable domain, completed using reference TRBV16 and TRBJ1-1, is GEEVAQTPKHLVRGEGQKAKLYCAPIKGHSYVFWYQQVLKNEFKFLISFQNENVFDETGMPKERFSAKCLPNSPCSLEIQATKLEDSAVYFCASSQRDGGGMNTEAFFGQGTRLTVV.

This clone has just a few counts. The gene calls are TRBV10-3 and TRBJ1-1; no clear D. CDR3 length: 14 residues. V gave up 3 bases and J gave up 2 bases, with 10 bases separating them. Germline CDR1 and CDR2: ENHRY and SYGVKD. CDR3 sequence reads: CAISDPDFNTEAFF. The CDR3 DNA follows: TGTGCCATCAGTGACCCGGACTTCAACACTGAAGCTTTCTTT.

The CDR3 sequence: CASDTTTANYGYTF. The CDR3 DNA sequence: TGTGCCAGCGATACCACGACAGCTAACTATGGCTACACCTTC. The gene calls are TRBV28 and TRBJ1-2, with TRBD1 as a possible D gene (5 bases). The V gene's germline CDR1 is MDHEN and CDR2 SYDVKM. There are 14 residues in the CDR3. Deletions cut 8 bases from V and 0 bases from J, with 13 bases between.

The chain combines TRBV18 with TRBJ1-3; D not resolved. The CDR3 extends over 14 amino acids. V dropped 6 bases and J dropped 0 bases, with 9 bases sitting between them. Germline V gene data show CDR1 as KGHSH and CDR2 as LQKENI. CDR3 loop: CASSRESSGNTIYF. The CDR3 nucleotides read TGTGCCAGCTCCCGGGAAAGCTCTGGAAACACCATATATTTT.